Presented here are 9 T cell receptor beta chains from one specimen sequenced in a study of early T cells in non-severe SARS-CoV-2 infection. TCRdb passed the 5' RACE reads through MiXCR, listing each CDR3 protein once. The table lists around 68,000 distinct CDR3 sequences, about 12% of them singletons. This specimen was whole blood, taken at baseline. All receptors come from an adult who was a healthcare worker with PCR-confirmed SARS-CoV-2 infection or an uninfected control (not recorded which).

The chain has TRBV2 and TRBJ2-5; D remains unclear. The germline CDR1 and CDR2 sequences are SNHLY and FYNNEI. The V end was cut by 3 bases, the J end by 2 bases, with 7 bases between. The CDR3 runs to 13 residues. CDR3 bases: TGTGCCAGCAGTGAGAGAATGCAAGAGACCCAGTACTTC. Encoded protein: CASSERMQETQYF.

The chain couples TRBV5-6 to TRBJ1-4; D is unresolved. V was trimmed by 0 bases and J by 5 bases, leaving 11 bases between them. In germline, CDR1 is SGHDT, CDR2 YYEEEE. This CDR3 contains 15 residues. The CDR3 sequence is CASSLAGRLNEKLFF. CDR3 coding DNA: TGTGCCAGCAGCTTGGCGGGAAGGCTCAATGAAAAACTGTTTTTT.

Only a few counts were recorded for this clonotype. The chain joins TRBV7-2 to TRBJ1-5, with D perhaps matching TRBD1 (6 bases). The CDR3 extends over 16 amino acids. Germline CDR1 reads SGHTA; CDR2 reads FQGNSA. The germline V and J ends were trimmed by 4 bases and 1 base, with 14 bases remaining between them. CDR3 residues: CASSSRPGQSNQPQHF. CDR3 coding DNA: TGTGCCAGCAGCTCACGCCCGGGACAAAGCAATCAGCCCCAGCATTTT.

The sample holds many counts of this clonotype. The V gene is TRBV7-2, the J gene TRBJ2-7, with 7 positions matching TRBD2. V trimming: 1 base; J trimming: 2 bases; junction bases outside the gene matches: 5. The germline CDR1 and CDR2 sequences are SGHTA and FQGNSA. The CDR3 totals 15 residues. Written as DNA, the CDR3 is TGTGCCAGCAGCTTAGAAAGCGGGGTCCCCTACGAGCAGTACTTC. This encodes CASSLESGVPYEQYF. Full variable domain (rest looked up from reference TRBV7-2 and TRBJ2-7): GAGVSQSPSNKVTEKGKDVELRCDPISGHTALYWYRQSLGQGLEFLIYFQGNSAPDKSGLPSDRFSAERTGGSVSTLTIQRTQQEDSAVYLCASSLESGVPYEQYFGPGTRLTVT.

This clonotype was recorded a few times. The chain joins TRBV11-2 to TRBJ2-3; D perhaps matches TRBD2 (6 bases). The CDR3 loop spans 17 amino acids. Germline V gene lookup returns CDR1 SGHAT and CDR2 FQNNGV. Trimming left V 3 bases short and J 3 bases short, with 19 bases between. DNA of the CDR3: TGTGCCAGCAGCTTTCGACCCGGGGGTCGGCGGACAGATACGCAGTATTTT. Amino acids: CASSFRPGGRRTDTQYF. The full variable domain, completed using reference TRBV11-2 and TRBJ2-3, is EAGVAQSPRYKIIEKRQSVAFWCNPISGHATLYWYQQILGQGPKLLIQFQNNGVVDDSQLPKDRFSAERLKGVDSTLKIQPAKLEDSAVYLCASSFRPGGRRTDTQYFGPGTRLTVL.

The chain has TRBV7-2 and TRBJ2-1; no clear D gene. Germline V lookup: CDR1 SGHTA, CDR2 FQGNSA. The CDR3 length is 14 residues. V was clipped by 5 bases and J by 5 bases, with 13 bases between them. The CDR3 sequence is CASSLSEGHNEQFF. The CDR3 coding sequence is TGTGCCAGCAGCCTTTCTGAAGGCCACAATGAGCAGTTCTTC.

This chain connects TRBV2 to TRBJ1-2, with 8 positions matching TRBD1. There are 13 residues in the CDR3. Germline CDR1 and CDR2: SNHLY and FYNNEI. The junction had 5 bases not matched to a gene; V was cut back by 5 bases and J by 6 bases. The CDR3 DNA reads as TGTGCCAGCAGTACGGACAGGGTTAATGGCTACACCTTC. Its protein is CASSTDRVNGYTF.

V is TRBV29-1 and J is TRBJ2-3; D unresolved. The V and J ends lost 4 bases and 3 bases respectively, with 8 bases between them. Germline V gene sequence: CDR1 SQVTM, CDR2 ANQGSEA. This CDR3 has 12 amino acids. CDR3 in DNA: TGCAGCGTTGGGGAAGGAACAGATACGCAGTATTTT. Its translation is CSVGEGTDTQYF.

V is TRBV29-1 and J is TRBJ1-1; no definite D call. Germline CDR1 reads SQVTM; CDR2 reads ANQGSEA. The V gene lost 4 bases and the J gene lost 4 bases, with 16 bases spanning the gap. CDR3 size: 14 residues. The CDR3 nucleotides read TGCAGCGTTGCGATTCTGAAATCGGGCACTGAAGCTTTCTTT. It specifies CSVAILKSGTEAFF.